These 21 T cell receptor beta chains were sequenced from one sample in a study of blood T cells in healthy people across ages. A second PCR, run for roughly 7 to 11 cycles, used a sample-barcoded 5' primer plus a J-beta primer mix. One entry per CDR3 protein, called by TCRdb with MiXCR from the 5' RACE reads. The sample has 1.5 million to 2 million distinct CDR3 sequences, roughly 50% seen once. The material sequenced was blood. The receptor source for this set is a woman aged 40 to 50 in good health.

This chain links TRBV5-5 with TRBJ2-3; 8 bases line up with TRBD2. This CDR3 has 20 residues. Germline CDR1 is SGHKS and CDR2 is YYEKEE (reference sequence). Trimming at V came to 0 bases and at J to 5 bases, leaving 20 bases not matched to a gene. CDR3 nucleotide sequence: TGTGCCAGCAGCTTGGCTTTTCCCCCGACTAGCGCGCACCCACTAGATACGCAGTATTTT. Translating gives CASSLAFPPTSAHPLDTQYF.

The chain couples TRBV20-1 to TRBJ1-2; D not resolved. V was shortened by 0 bases and J by 8 bases, with 10 bases between the two germline ends. Germline lookup yields CDR1 DFQATT and CDR2 SNEGSKA (reference sequence). There are 12 residues in the CDR3. Here the CDR3 reads CSARELPPGYTF. In DNA, the CDR3 is TGCAGTGCTAGAGAGTTGCCTCCAGGCTACACCTTC.

The chain uses TRBV7-3 and TRBJ2-5; 8 nucleotides align to TRBD2. CDR1 and CDR2 (germline): SGHTA, FQGTGA. The CDR3 runs 15 residues. Germline trimming cut 6 bases from V and 0 bases from J; bases unmatched to any gene: 6. CDR3 nucleotides: TGTGCCAGCAGTCGCACGGGGGGGGACCAAGAGACCCAGTACTTC. Protein: CASSRTGGDQETQYF. Looking up the rest from reference TRBV7-3 and TRBJ2-5 gives the full variable domain: GAGVSQTPSNKVTEKGKYVELRCDPISGHTALYWYRQSLGQGPEFLIYFQGTGAADDSGLPNDRFFAVRPEGSVSTLKIQRTERGDSAVYLCASSRTGGDQETQYFGPGTRLLVL.

The chain uses TRBV7-6 and TRBJ1-2; TRBD1 agrees at 9 bases. The ends lost 4 bases at V and 3 bases at J; junction bases unmatched: 6. The CDR3 sequence is 15 residues long. The germline V gene has CDR1 SGHVS and CDR2 FNYEAQ. As DNA, the CDR3 is TGTGCCAGCAGCTCGACCGGGACAGGGTACTATGGCTACACCTTC. Residues: CASSSTGTGYYGYTF.

This clonotype has only a few counts. The J gene is TRBJ1-2, the V gene TRBV4-1; no clear D. The CDR3 is made up of 15 amino acids. Trimming shortened V by 0 bases and J by 3 bases, and 11 bases separated the two germline ends. Germline assignment: CDR1 MGHRA and CDR2 YSYEKL. The CDR3 loop reads CASSQDVQAYYGYTF. CDR3 nucleotides: TGCGCCAGCAGCCAAGATGTGCAGGCCTACTATGGCTACACCTTC.

The J gene is TRBJ2-3, the V gene TRBV24-1; a possible D gene is TRBD1 (6 bases). Trimming pared 0 bases from V and 5 bases from J, leaving 11 bases between. This CDR3 has 15 residues. CDR1 is KGHDR, CDR2 SFDVKD, per germline. The CDR3 here is CATSDLSARGDTQYF. CDR3 bases: TGTGCCACCAGTGATTTGAGCGCCAGGGGAGATACGCAGTATTTT.

This chain connects TRBV28 to TRBJ2-7; tentatively, D is TRBD2 (6 bases). Germline V gene sequence: CDR1 MDHEN, CDR2 SYDVKM. This CDR3 region has 14 residues. V lost 5 bases, J lost 7 bases, and 18 bases lay in between. CDR3 protein: CASSTAGLSSEQYF. For the CDR3, the DNA is TGTGCCAGCAGTACTGCGGGACTGTCGTCAGAGCAGTACTTC. Full variable domain (missing parts from reference TRBV28 and TRBJ2-7): DVKVTQSSRYLVKRTGEKVFLECVQDMDHENMFWYRQDPGLGLRLIYFSYDVKMKEKGDIPEGYSVSREKKERFSLILESASTNQTSMYLCASSTAGLSSEQYFGPGTRLTVT.

V and J are TRBV5-1 and TRBJ1-1; TRBD1 is a possible D gene (5 bases). The V gene lost 6 bases and the J gene lost 7 bases, with 16 bases spanning the gap. The germline V gene encodes CDR1 SGHRS and CDR2 YFSETQ. The CDR3 covers 13 residues. CDR3 in amino acids: CASKYEGWGEAFF. The CDR3 DNA reads as TGCGCCAGCAAGTACGAGGGGTGGGGTGAAGCTTTCTTT.

This chain joins TRBV13 and TRBJ1-4; 7 positions agree with TRBD1. Unmatched junction bases numbered 8, after V lost 5 bases and J lost 8 bases. CDR1 PRHDT and CDR2 FYEKMQ come from the germline V gene (reference sequence). The CDR3 runs to 14 residues. CDR3 DNA sequence: TGTGCCAGCAGCGACAGGGAGCGAGGCGAAAAACTGTTTTTT. Protein sequence: CASSDRERGEKLFF.

The table lists this clonotype with a few counts. The chain employs TRBV6-6 and TRBJ2-7; TRBD1 agrees at 7 bases. Germline V gene sequence: CDR1 MNHNY, CDR2 SVGAGI (reference sequence). V gave up 8 bases and J gave up 2 bases; unmatched junction bases: 6. This CDR3 contains 13 residues. For the CDR3, the DNA is TGTGCCAGCTCGACAGGGACCCCCTACGAGCAGTACTTC. Translation: CASSTGTPYEQYF.

The gene calls are TRBV2 and TRBJ2-5; D remains unclear. CDR1 SNHLY and CDR2 FYNNEI come from the germline V gene. This CDR3 has 16 residues. Trimming took off 0 bases at V and 3 bases at J, with 14 bases between the two ends. CDR3 DNA sequence: TGTGCCAGCAGTGAAGCGCTGGACCGGCACAAAGAGACCCAGTACTTC. This gives the protein CASSEALDRHKETQYF.

The chain couples TRBV4-1 to TRBJ1-5; 9 bases map to TRBD1. Germline CDR1 MGHRA, CDR2 YSYEKL. This CDR3 region has 14 residues. The V segment lost 4 bases and the J segment 5 bases; nucleotides outside the gene matches: 3. The CDR3 DNA follows: TGCGCCAGCAGCCGGACAGGGGTTTATCAGCCCCAGCATTTT. This gives the protein CASSRTGVYQPQHF.

The chain combines TRBV4-2 with TRBJ2-1; D may be TRBD1 or TRBD2 (6 bases each). Germline V gene data show CDR1 as LGHNA and CDR2 as YNFKEQ. The CDR3 runs 14 residues. V lost 1 base and J 6 bases, leaving 10 bases between the germline ends. The CDR3 loop is CASSQGGAVNEQFF. The CDR3 region has the DNA TGTGCCAGCAGCCAAGGGGGGGCCGTCAATGAGCAGTTCTTC.

This chain joins TRBV6-6 and TRBJ1-2, with a weak D call TRBD1 (5 bases). CDR3 length: 14 amino acids. Deletions cut 6 bases from V and 8 bases from J, with 19 bases between. Germline V gives CDR1 MNHNY, CDR2 SVGAGI (reference sequence). CDR3 nucleotides: TGTGCCAGCAGCCCTCTCGCGGGGACTTGGGGCTACACCTTC. Translating gives CASSPLAGTWGYTF.

The J gene is TRBJ2-3, the V gene TRBV7-6, with D uncertain. CDR1 is SGHVS, CDR2 FNYEAQ, per germline. Trimming removed 1 base from V and 2 bases from J, with 7 bases in between. The CDR3 has 14 amino acids. The CDR3 DNA reads TGTGCCAGCAGCTTAGTCAGGTACACAGATACGCAGTATTTT. This gives the protein CASSLVRYTDTQYF. The full variable domain, its missing parts supplied by reference TRBV7-6 and TRBJ2-3, is GAGVSQSPRYKVTKRGQDVALRCDPISGHVSLYWYRQALGQGPEFLTYFNYEAQQDKSGLPNDRFSAERPEGSISTLTIQRTEQRDSAMYRCASSLVRYTDTQYFGPGTRLTVL.

The gene calls are TRBV4-2 and TRBJ1-5, with 7 bases that match TRBD1. Germline assignment: CDR1 LGHNA and CDR2 YNFKEQ. The CDR3 sequence is 16 residues long. V trimming: 3 bases; J trimming: 5 bases; junction bases outside the gene matches: 10. This CDR3 is CASSHVQGQLDQPQHF. DNA for the CDR3: TGTGCCAGCAGCCACGTACAGGGGCAATTGGATCAGCCCCAGCATTTT.

The chain combines TRBV11-2 with TRBJ2-5; D remains unclear. V lost 0 bases, J lost 1 base, and 6 bases lay in between. The germline CDR1 and CDR2 sequences are SGHAT and FQNNGV. The CDR3 extends over 14 amino acids. This chain's CDR3 is CASSLDPFQETQYF. CDR3 in DNA: TGTGCCAGCAGCTTAGATCCATTCCAAGAGACCCAGTACTTC. The whole variable domain, filled in from reference TRBV11-2 and TRBJ2-5, reads EAGVAQSPRYKIIEKRQSVAFWCNPISGHATLYWYQQILGQGPKLLIQFQNNGVVDDSQLPKDRFSAERLKGVDSTLKIQPAKLEDSAVYLCASSLDPFQETQYFGPGTRLLVL.

This clonotype has more than one count but fewer than ten. The V call is TRBV6-1, the J call TRBJ2-7; D gene ambiguous. CDR1 and CDR2 (germline): MNHNS, SASEGT. The CDR3 is 11 residues long. CDR3 nucleotides: TGTGCAGGCAGGACCTCCTACGAGCAGTACTTC. This sequence encodes CAGRTSYEQYF.

The chain recombines TRBV28 with TRBJ1-6; D remains unclear. V dropped 8 bases and J dropped 0 bases, with 8 bases sitting between them. Germline V gives CDR1 MDHEN, CDR2 SYDVKM. The CDR3 is 14 amino acids. CDR3 loop: CASGKSSYNSPLHF. The CDR3 nucleotides are TGTGCCAGCGGAAAGAGCTCCTATAATTCACCCCTCCACTTT.

This clonotype came up a few times. The rearrangement uses TRBV9 and TRBJ2-1, with D possibly called TRBD1 or TRBD2 (5 bases each). Between the trimmed V and J ends, which lost 4 bases and 0 bases, there was a span of 11 bases. The germline CDR1 and CDR2 sequences are SGDLS and YYNGEE. This CDR3 has 15 residues. For the CDR3, the DNA is TGTGCCAGCAGCCCCGGGGCGAGCTCCTACAATGAGCAGTTCTTC. Its protein product is CASSPGASSYNEQFF.

The gene calls are TRBV14 and TRBJ2-3; TRBD2 aligns across 13 bases. CDR1 and CDR2 (germline): SGHDN, FVKESK. After removal of 4 bases from V and 5 bases from J, the junction contained 12 bases not matched to a gene. The CDR3 runs 18 residues. The CDR3 region has the DNA TGTGCCAGCAGCCGAAACACCAGGACTAGCGGGGGCAGAGATACGCAGTATTTT. Protein: CASSRNTRTSGGRDTQYF.